Only a few counts were recorded for the clone carrying this TCR beta chain. Its antigen is still unknown. In germline, CDR1 is DFQATT, CDR2 SNEGSKA (reference sequence). The V end lost 7 bases, the J end lost 1 base, and 10 bases lay between the germline ends. The CDR3 is made up of 12 amino acids. The record originates from a study of human T cells and chemical hapten exposure. Study-wide results and caveats: Alopecia was present in the donors, so their immune response may differ from healthy people's. TCRs at a frequency above 1 in 1000 stayed unchanged with DPC sensitization.

Described time point: patch test 1, 2 weeks after DPC sensitization. Treatment in this sample: therapeutic diphenylcyclopropenone sensitization with weekly scalp DPC. Each cDNA molecule in the library carried unique molecular identifiers. Using its own MiXCR run on the RACE reads, TCRdb lists one record per CDR3 protein. Of approximately 71,000 distinct CDR3 sequences listed, roughly 9.8% are singletons. The gene calls are TRBV20-1 and TRBJ1-1; the D is unclear. Source: whole blood, taken in connection with sensitization to the hapten diphenylcyclopropenone (DPC). This TCR derives from a woman aged 40 to 50 with alopecia areata. Some clones in this sample may be carry-over from other donors' samples. CDR3 loop: CSVSTPNTEAFF. The CDR3 coding sequence is TGCAGTGTCTCGACACCGAACACTGAAGCTTTCTTT.